Described below is a single T cell receptor beta chain sequence and its context. The antigen remains unidentified. Clones were read by immunoSEQ multiplex PCR, and TCRdb kept only the in-frame ones, dropping some. Counted here are roughly 1,500,000 clones, around 98.5% occurring once; the ten biggest clones make up roughly 0.36%. A CD45RA-negative memory subset and a CD45RA+ naive subset were separated from the CD4+ cells. These data belong to a study of shared clonotypes between healthy human individuals. Study conclusions and caveats: Relative to clonotypes present in all four donors, those not shared had lower generation probabilities. Among donors, sharing of clonotypes was expected to be affected by sequencing depth.

This CDR3 region has 18 residues. Per the germline V gene, CDR1 is SGHDN and CDR2 is FVKESK. Trimming cost V 2 bases and J 5 bases; bases outside gene matches: 13. The origin of this receptor is a man aged 30-40 years in good health. The sample taken for sequencing was naive CD4+ T cells sorted from blood. Subset in this sample: CD45RA+ positively selected. The genes are TRBV14 and TRBJ2-2; 8 nucleotides line up with TRBD1. Here the CDR3 reads CASSQWTTSGGDTGELFF. The CDR3 nucleotides are TGTGCCAGCAGCCAATGGACGACATCAGGGGGCGATACCGGGGAGCTGTTTTTT.